The 12 T cell receptor beta chains below come from one sample, sequenced in a study of siplizumab effects on memory and regulatory T cells. Libraries were prepared by immunoSEQ multiplex PCR; TCRdb keeps only in-frame clonotypes and omits some of them. This table holds 85,000 or so clones, approximately 95% found once. The sequencing sample was made of CD8+ T cells sorted from blood. These receptors were taken from a human donor in good health.

CDR3 protein: CASSLREGPDEQFF. The CDR3, as DNA: TGCGCCAGCAGCTTGCGGGAGGGCCCCGATGAGCAGTTCTTC. The chain carries TRBV5-1 and TRBJ2-1, with 8 bases that match TRBD2. The germline V gene has CDR1 SGHRS and CDR2 YFSETQ. CDR3 length equals 14 residues. Unmatched junction bases numbered 5, after V lost 1 base and J lost 8 bases.

CDR3 coding DNA: TGCGCCAGCAGCTCAGGACTAGCGGGAGTTGATGAGCAGTTCTTC. Protein sequence: CASSSGLAGVDEQFF. This chain joins TRBV5-1 and TRBJ2-1; 13 bases fit TRBD2. Germline-derived CDR1 and CDR2 are SGHRS and YFSETQ. The junction had 5 bases not matched to a gene; V was cut back by 3 bases and J by 8 bases. The CDR3 contains 15 residues.

V is TRBV2 and J is TRBJ2-7; D possibly corresponds to TRBD1 (6 bases). CDR3 length: 15 amino acids. Trimming removed 4 bases from V and 0 bases from J, with 13 bases in between. The germline gives CDR1 SNHLY, CDR2 FYNNEI. This CDR3 reads CASSVARGPSYEQYF. Here the CDR3 DNA reads TGTGCCAGCAGTGTCGCCAGGGGTCCCTCCTACGAGCAGTACTTC.

The J gene is TRBJ2-3, the V gene TRBV10-2; 8 bases agree with TRBD2. The CDR3 covers 11 residues. Looked up from germline, CDR1 is WSHSY and CDR2 is SAAADI. V lost 8 bases and J lost 8; bases outside the gene matches: 3. In DNA form, the CDR3 reads TGCGCCAGCCTAGCGGGTGGTACGCAGTATTTT. It codes for CASLAGGTQYF.

The chain combines TRBV6-5 with TRBJ1-1; possible D gene TRBD1, 6 bases. V lost 2 bases and J lost 0, with 7 bases in between. CDR1 and CDR2 from the germline V gene are MNHEY and SVGAGI. The CDR3 is made up of 14 amino acids. Written as DNA, the CDR3 is TGTGCCAGCAGTTACCAGGGGCTGAACACTGAAGCTTTCTTT. Residues: CASSYQGLNTEAFF.

This chain connects TRBV6-5 to TRBJ1-5; perhaps TRBD1 as D (5 bases). This CDR3 spans 15 amino acids. Trimming cost V 0 bases and J 4 bases, with 10 bases left between them. Germline V gene lookup returns CDR1 MNHEY and CDR2 SVGAGI. The DNA of the CDR3 is TGTGCCAGCAGTTACTCAGGGGAACCTAATCAGCCCCAGCATTTT. It codes for CASSYSGEPNQPQHF.

This rearrangement joins TRBV6-4 to TRBJ2-1; 10 nucleotides match TRBD2. Looked up from germline, CDR1 is MRHNA and CDR2 is SNTAGT. With V trimmed by 2 bases and J by 6 bases, 1 base remained unmatched. This CDR3 contains 14 residues. The CDR3 DNA follows: TGTGCCAGCAGTGACGAGCGGGAGGGCAATGAGCAGTTCTTC. Protein product: CASSDEREGNEQFF.

The chain has TRBV5-1 and TRBJ2-1; 9 bases are a match to TRBD2. Germline assignment: CDR1 SGHRS and CDR2 YFSETQ. This CDR3 is built from 19 residues. The V segment lost 1 base and the J segment 1 base; nucleotides outside the gene matches: 12. CDR3 DNA sequence: TGCGCCAGCAGCTTGAACGATGCTAGCGGGATCGGGTCCTACAATGAGCAGTTCTTC. This translates into CASSLNDASGIGSYNEQFF.

This clone was recorded only once. CDR3 amino acids: CASSPAVGAHYEQYF. The CDR3 DNA reads TGTGCCAGCAGCCCCGCGGTCGGGGCACACTACGAGCAGTACTTC. The V and J genes are TRBV5-4 and TRBJ2-7; D may match TRBD1 or TRBD2 (5 bases each). From germline, CDR1 is SGHNT and CDR2 YYREEE (reference sequence). This CDR3 has 15 residues. The germline V and J ends were trimmed by 4 bases and 3 bases, with 17 bases remaining between them.

The chain couples TRBV11-3 to TRBJ1-1; the match to TRBD1 covers 12 bases. Germline values: CDR1 SGHNT, CDR2 YENEEA. The CDR3 spans 17 residues. The V and J ends lost 5 bases and 4 bases, in that order; junction bases with no gene match: 11. The CDR3 sequence: CASSPGGDRGRGTEAFF. The CDR3 nucleotides are TGTGCCAGCAGCCCCGGGGGGGACAGGGGGCGAGGCACTGAAGCTTTCTTT.

The gene calls are TRBV27 and TRBJ2-2; 8 bases match TRBD2. The length of the CDR3 is 15 residues. CDR1 and CDR2 from the germline V gene are MNHEY and SMNVEV (reference sequence). The trim removed 3 bases at V and 4 bases at J, leaving 4 bases unmatched. The CDR3 loop is CASSFSGLGTGELFF. The CDR3 nucleotides are TGTGCCAGCAGTTTCTCGGGACTAGGCACCGGGGAGCTGTTTTTT.

In the case of this clone: One end of the junction fails to match germline, which may point to a read error. The J gene is TRBJ2-3, the V gene TRBV9; possibly TRBD2 for D (5 bases). CDR1 is SGDLS and CDR2 is YYNGEE in the germline V gene. This CDR3 is built from 17 residues. Here the CDR3 reads CASSGGSWADLTNTQYF. The DNA of the CDR3 is TGTGCCAGCAGCGGAGGGTCATGGGCGGATCTCACAAATACGCAGTATTTT. The full variable domain, completed using reference TRBV9 and TRBJ2-3, is DSGVTQTPKHLITATGQRVTLRCSPRSGDLSVYWYQQSLDQGLQFLIQYYNGEERAKGNILERFSAQQFPDLHSELNLSSLELGDSALYFCASSGGSWADLTNTQYFGPGTRLTVL.